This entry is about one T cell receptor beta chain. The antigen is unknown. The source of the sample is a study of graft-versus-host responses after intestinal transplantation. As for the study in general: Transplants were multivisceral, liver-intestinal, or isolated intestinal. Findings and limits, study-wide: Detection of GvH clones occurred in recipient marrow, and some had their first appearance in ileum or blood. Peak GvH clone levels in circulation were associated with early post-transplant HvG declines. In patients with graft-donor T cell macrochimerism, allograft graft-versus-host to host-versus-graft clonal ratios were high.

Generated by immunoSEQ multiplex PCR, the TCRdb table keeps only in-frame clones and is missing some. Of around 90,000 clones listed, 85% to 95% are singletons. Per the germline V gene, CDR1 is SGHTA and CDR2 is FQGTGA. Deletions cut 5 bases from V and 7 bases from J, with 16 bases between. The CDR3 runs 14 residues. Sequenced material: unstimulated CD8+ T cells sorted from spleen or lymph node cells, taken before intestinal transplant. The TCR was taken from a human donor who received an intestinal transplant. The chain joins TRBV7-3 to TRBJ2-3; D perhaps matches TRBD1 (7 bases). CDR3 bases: TGTGCCAGCAGCCCGGGACTCAGGGGGAATACGCAGTATTTT. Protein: CASSPGLRGNTQYF.